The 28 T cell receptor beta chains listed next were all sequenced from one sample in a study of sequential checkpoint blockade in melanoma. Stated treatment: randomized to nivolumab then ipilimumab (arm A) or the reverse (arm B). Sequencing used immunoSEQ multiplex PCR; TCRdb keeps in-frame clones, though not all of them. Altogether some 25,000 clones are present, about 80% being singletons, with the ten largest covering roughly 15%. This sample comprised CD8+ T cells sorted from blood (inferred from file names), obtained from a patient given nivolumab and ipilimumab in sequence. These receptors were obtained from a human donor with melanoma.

In nucleotides, the CDR3 is TGTGCCAGCAGTGAAGCGCGACGGGAACAAGAGACCCAGTACTTC. This gives the protein CASSEARREQETQYF. J is TRBJ2-5 and V is TRBV2; possibly TRBD2 for D (5 bases). CDR3 length: 15 residues. CDR1 SNHLY and CDR2 FYNNEI come from the germline V gene. The V end lost 0 bases, the J end lost 2 bases, and 10 bases lay between the germline ends.

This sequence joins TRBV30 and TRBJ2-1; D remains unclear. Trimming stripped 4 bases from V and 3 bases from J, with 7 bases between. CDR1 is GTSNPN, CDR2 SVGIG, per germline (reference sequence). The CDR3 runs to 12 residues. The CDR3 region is CAWKQDYNEQFF. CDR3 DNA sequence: TGTGCCTGGAAGCAAGACTACAATGAGCAGTTCTTC.

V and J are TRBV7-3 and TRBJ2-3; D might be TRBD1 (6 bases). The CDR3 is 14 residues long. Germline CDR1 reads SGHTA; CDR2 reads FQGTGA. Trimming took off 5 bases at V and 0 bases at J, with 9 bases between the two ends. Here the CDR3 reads CASSPTGSTDTQYF. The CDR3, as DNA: TGTGCCAGCAGCCCCACAGGGAGCACAGATACGCAGTATTTT. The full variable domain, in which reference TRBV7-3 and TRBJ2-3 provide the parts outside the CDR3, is GAGVSQTPSNKVTEKGKYVELRCDPISGHTALYWYRQSLGQGPEFLIYFQGTGAADDSGLPNDRFFAVRPEGSVSTLKIQRTERGDSAVYLCASSPTGSTDTQYFGPGTRLTVL.

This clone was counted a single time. In DNA, the CDR3 is TGTGCCAGCAGCCGAGAAAATCCGGGGGAGACCCAGTACTTC. Encoded protein: CASSRENPGETQYF. The chain joins TRBV27 to TRBJ2-5, with D perhaps TRBD2 (5 bases). Germline CDR1 reads MNHEY; CDR2 reads SMNVEV (reference sequence). CDR3 length: 14 amino acids. The V end was cut by 6 bases, the J end by 5 bases, with 16 bases between.

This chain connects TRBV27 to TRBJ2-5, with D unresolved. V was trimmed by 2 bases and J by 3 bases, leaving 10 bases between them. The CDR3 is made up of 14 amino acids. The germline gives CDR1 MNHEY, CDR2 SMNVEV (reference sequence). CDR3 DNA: TGTGCCAGCAGTTTAAGCAGGATCGAAGAGACCCAGTACTTC. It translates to CASSLSRIEETQYF.

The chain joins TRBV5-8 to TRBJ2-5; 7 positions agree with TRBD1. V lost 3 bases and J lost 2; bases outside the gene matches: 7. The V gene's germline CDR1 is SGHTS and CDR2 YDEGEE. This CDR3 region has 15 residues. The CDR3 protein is CASSSTGDVQETQYF. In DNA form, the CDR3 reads TGTGCCAGCAGCTCAACAGGGGACGTACAAGAGACCCAGTACTTC.

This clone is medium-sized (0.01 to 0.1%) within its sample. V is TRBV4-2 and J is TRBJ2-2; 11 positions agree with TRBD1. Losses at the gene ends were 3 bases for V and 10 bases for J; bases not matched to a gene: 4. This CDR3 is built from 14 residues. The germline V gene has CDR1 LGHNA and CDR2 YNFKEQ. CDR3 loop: CASSHWTGGEELFF. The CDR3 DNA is TGTGCCAGCAGCCATTGGACAGGGGGCGAGGAGCTGTTTTTT.

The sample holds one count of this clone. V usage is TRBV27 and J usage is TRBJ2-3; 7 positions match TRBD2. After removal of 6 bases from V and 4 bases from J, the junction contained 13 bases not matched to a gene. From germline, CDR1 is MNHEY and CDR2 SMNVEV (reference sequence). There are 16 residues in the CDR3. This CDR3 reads CASRLWALAGADTQYF. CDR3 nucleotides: TGTGCCAGCAGGCTTTGGGCGCTCGCGGGGGCAGATACGCAGTATTTT.

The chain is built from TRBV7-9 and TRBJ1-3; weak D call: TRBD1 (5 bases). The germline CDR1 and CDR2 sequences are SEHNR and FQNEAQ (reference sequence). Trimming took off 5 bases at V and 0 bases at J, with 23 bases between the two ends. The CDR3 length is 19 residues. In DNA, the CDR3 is TGTGCCAGCAGCGACACACAGGCCGTTCCAACAAGCTCTGGAAACACCATATATTTT. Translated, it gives CASSDTQAVPTSSGNTIYF. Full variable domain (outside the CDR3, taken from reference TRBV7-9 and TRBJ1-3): DTGVSQNPRHKITKRGQNVTFRCDPISEHNRLYWYRQTLGQGPEFLTYFQNEAQLEKSRLLSDRFSAERPKGSFSTLEIQRTEQGDSAMYLCASSDTQAVPTSSGNTIYFGEGSWLTVV.

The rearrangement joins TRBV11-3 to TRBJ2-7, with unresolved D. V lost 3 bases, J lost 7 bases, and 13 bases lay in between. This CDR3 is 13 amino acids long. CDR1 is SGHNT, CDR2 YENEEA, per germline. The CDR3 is CASSLAPTLEQYF. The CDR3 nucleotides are TGTGCCAGCAGCTTGGCCCCCACGTTAGAGCAGTACTTC.

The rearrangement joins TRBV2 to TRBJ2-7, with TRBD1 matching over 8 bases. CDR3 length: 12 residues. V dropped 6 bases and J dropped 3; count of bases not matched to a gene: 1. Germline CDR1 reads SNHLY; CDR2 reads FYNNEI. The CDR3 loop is CASRDRVYEQYF. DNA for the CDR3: TGTGCCAGCAGGGACAGGGTCTACGAGCAGTACTTC.

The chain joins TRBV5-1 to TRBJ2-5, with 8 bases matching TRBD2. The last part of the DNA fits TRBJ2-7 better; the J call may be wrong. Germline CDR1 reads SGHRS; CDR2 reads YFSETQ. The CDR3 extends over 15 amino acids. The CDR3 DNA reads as TGCGCCAGCAGCTTTCTCCGGGGGGGCGGGGACGAGCAGTACTTC. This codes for CASSFLRGGGDEQYF.

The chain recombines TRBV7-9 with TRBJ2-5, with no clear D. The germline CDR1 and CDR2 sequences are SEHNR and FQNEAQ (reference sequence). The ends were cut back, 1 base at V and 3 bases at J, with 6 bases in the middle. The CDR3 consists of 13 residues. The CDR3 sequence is CASSLVPEETQYF. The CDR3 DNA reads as TGTGCCAGCAGCTTAGTACCGGAAGAGACCCAGTACTTC.

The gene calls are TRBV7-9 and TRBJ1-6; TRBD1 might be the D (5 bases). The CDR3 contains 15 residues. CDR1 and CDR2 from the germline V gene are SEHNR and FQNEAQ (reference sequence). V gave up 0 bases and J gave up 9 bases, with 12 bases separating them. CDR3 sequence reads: CASSLAVTAGSPLHF. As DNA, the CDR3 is TGTGCCAGCAGCTTAGCCGTGACAGCCGGTTCACCCCTCCACTTT.

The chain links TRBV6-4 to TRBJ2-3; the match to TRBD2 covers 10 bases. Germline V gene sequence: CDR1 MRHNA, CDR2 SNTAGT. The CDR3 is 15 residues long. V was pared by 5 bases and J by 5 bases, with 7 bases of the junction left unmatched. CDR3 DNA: TGTGCCAGCAGTTACGAGCGGGGGGGAGTAGATACGCAGTATTTT. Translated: CASSYERGGVDTQYF.

CDR3 in amino acids: CASTSTGTLETQYF. DNA for the CDR3: TGTGCCAGCACCTCGACAGGGACCCTAGAGACCCAGTACTTC. V gene TRBV28 combines with J gene TRBJ2-5, with 7 bases lining up with TRBD1. Germline trimming cut 7 bases from V and 4 bases from J; bases unmatched to any gene: 9. The length of the CDR3 is 14 residues. CDR1 is MDHEN, CDR2 SYDVKM, per germline.

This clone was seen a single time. This CDR3 is CASSLDITDTQYF. CDR3 sequence (DNA): TGTGCCAGCAGCTTAGATATCACAGATACGCAGTATTTT. The rearrangement uses TRBV7-9 and TRBJ2-3; D not resolved. Looked up from germline, CDR1 is SEHNR and CDR2 is FQNEAQ (reference sequence). This CDR3 has 13 residues. The V end lost 1 base, the J end lost 2 bases, and 4 bases lay between the germline ends. Using reference TRBV7-9 and TRBJ2-3 for the parts outside the CDR3, the full variable domain is DTGVSQNPRHKITKRGQNVTFRCDPISEHNRLYWYRQTLGQGPEFLTYFQNEAQLEKSRLLSDRFSAERPKGSFSTLEIQRTEQGDSAMYLCASSLDITDTQYFGPGTRLTVL.

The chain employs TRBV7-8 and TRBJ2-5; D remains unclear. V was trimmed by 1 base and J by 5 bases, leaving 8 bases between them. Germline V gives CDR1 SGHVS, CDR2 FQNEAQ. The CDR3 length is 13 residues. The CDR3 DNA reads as TGTGCCAGCAGCTTAGTAGGAGTGGAGACCCAGTACTTC. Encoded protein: CASSLVGVETQYF.

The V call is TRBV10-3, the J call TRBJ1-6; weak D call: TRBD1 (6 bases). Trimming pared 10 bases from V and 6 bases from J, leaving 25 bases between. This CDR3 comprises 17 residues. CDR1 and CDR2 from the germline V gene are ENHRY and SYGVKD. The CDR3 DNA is TGTGCCACTTCTATGGACAGTCCCTATTCGGCTAATTCACCCCTCCACTTT. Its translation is CATSMDSPYSANSPLHF.

CDR3 protein: CASTLGGGLAGGREGTDTQYF. The CDR3 coding sequence is TGCGCCAGCACCCTGGGTGGAGGACTAGCGGGGGGGCGTGAGGGCACAGATACGCAGTATTTT. The rearrangement links TRBV4-1 to TRBJ2-3; 15 positions match TRBD2. The CDR3 runs 21 residues. Germline CDR1 is MGHRA and CDR2 is YSYEKL. The ends lost 7 bases at V and 1 base at J; junction bases unmatched: 18.

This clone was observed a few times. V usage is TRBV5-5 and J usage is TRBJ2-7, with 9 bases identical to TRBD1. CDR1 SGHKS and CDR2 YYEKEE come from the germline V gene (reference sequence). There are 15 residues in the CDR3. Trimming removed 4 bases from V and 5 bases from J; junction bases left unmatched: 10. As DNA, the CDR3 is TGTGCCAGCAGCCCCAAGGACAGGGGAAGGGACGAGCAGTACTTC. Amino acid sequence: CASSPKDRGRDEQYF.

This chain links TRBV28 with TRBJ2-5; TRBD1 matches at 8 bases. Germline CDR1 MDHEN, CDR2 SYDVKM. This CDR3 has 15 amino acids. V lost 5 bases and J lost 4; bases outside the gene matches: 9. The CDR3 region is CASSPGQGILETQYF. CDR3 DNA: TGTGCCAGCAGTCCAGGACAGGGAATATTAGAGACCCAGTACTTC. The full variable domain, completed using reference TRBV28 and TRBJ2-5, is DVKVTQSSRYLVKRTGEKVFLECVQDMDHENMFWYRQDPGLGLRLIYFSYDVKMKEKGDIPEGYSVSREKKERFSLILESASTNQTSMYLCASSPGQGILETQYFGPGTRLLVL.

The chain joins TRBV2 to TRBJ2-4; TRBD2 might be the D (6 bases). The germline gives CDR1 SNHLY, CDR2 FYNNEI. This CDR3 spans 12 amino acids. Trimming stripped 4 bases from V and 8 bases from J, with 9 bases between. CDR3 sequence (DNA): TGTGCCAGCAGTGGGGACTTGGACATTCAGTACTTC. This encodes CASSGDLDIQYF.

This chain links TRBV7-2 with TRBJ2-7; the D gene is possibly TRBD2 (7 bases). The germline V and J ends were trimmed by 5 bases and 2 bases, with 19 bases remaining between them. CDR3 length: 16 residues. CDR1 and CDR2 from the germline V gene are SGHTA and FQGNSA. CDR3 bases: TGTGCCAGCAGCCAGGGGTTTGGGAGCGGGGCCTACGAGCAGTACTTC. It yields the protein CASSQGFGSGAYEQYF.

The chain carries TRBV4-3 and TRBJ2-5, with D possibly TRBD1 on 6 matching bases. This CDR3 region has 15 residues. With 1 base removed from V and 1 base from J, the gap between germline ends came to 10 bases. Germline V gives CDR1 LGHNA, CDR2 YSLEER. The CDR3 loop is CASSQARGTQETQYF. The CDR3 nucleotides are TGCGCCAGCAGCCAAGCGAGGGGGACCCAAGAGACCCAGTACTTC.

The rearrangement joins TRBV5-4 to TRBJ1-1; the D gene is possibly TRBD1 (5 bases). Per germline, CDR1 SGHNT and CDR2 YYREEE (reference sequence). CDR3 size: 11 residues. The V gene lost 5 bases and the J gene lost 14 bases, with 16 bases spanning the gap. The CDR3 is CASREGARVFF. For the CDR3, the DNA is TGTGCCAGCAGAGAAGGGGCGCGAGTATTCTTT.

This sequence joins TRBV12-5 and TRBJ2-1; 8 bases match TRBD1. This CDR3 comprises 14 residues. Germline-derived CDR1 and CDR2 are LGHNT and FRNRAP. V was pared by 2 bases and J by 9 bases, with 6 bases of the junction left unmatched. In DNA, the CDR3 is TGTGCTAGTGGTTTGCCGACAGGGGACGGTGAGCAGTTCTTC. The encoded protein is CASGLPTGDGEQFF.

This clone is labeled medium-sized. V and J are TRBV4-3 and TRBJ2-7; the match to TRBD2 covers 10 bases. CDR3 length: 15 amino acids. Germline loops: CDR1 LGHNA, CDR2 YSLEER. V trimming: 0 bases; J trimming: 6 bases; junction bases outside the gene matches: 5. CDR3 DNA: TGCGCCAGCAGCCAAGATCGGACTAGCGGTTTCGAGCAGTACTTC. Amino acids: CASSQDRTSGFEQYF.